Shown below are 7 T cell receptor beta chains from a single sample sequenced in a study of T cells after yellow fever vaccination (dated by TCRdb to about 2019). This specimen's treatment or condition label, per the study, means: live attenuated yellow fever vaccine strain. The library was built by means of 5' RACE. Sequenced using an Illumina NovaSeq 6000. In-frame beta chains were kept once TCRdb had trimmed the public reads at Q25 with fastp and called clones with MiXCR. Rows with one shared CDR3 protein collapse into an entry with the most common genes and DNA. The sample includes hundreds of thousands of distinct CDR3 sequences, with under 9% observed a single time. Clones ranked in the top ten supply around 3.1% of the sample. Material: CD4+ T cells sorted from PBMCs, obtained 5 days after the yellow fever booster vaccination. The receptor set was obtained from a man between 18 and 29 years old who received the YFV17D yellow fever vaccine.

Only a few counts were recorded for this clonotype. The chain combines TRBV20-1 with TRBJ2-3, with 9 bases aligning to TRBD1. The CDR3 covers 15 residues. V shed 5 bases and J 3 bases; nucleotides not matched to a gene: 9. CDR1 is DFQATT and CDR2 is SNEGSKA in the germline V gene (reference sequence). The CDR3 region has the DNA TGCAGTGCTTCCACGGACAGGGGAAGGACAGATACGCAGTATTTT. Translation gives CSASTDRGRTDTQYF.

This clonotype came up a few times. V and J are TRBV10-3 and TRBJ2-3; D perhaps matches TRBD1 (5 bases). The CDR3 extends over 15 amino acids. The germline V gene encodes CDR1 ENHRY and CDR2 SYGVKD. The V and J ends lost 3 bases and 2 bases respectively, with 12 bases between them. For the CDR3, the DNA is TGTGCCATCAGTGACAGGGCGAGACTCACAGATACGCAGTATTTT. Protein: CAISDRARLTDTQYF.

The CDR3 loop is CASSITLSGGAPDTQYF. The CDR3 DNA reads TGTGCCAGCAGCATAACCCTTAGCGGGGGGGCCCCAGATACGCAGTATTTT. This sequence joins TRBV9 and TRBJ2-3; 11 bases fit TRBD2. The CDR3 covers 17 residues. Trimming cost V 4 bases and J 4 bases; bases outside gene matches: 11. Germline V gene sequence: CDR1 SGDLS, CDR2 YYNGEE. Variable domain in full (rest from reference TRBV9 and TRBJ2-3): DSGVTQTPKHLITATGQRVTLRCSPRSGDLSVYWYQQSLDQGLQFLIQYYNGEERAKGNILERFSAQQFPDLHSELNLSSLELGDSALYFCASSITLSGGAPDTQYFGPGTRLTVL.

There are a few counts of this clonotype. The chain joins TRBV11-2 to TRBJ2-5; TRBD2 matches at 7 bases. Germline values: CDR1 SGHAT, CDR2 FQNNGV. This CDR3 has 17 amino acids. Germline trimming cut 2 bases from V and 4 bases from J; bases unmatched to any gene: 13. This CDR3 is CASSLNGGGIGGETQYF. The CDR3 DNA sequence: TGTGCCAGCAGCTTAAATGGGGGGGGGATAGGCGGAGAGACCCAGTACTTC.

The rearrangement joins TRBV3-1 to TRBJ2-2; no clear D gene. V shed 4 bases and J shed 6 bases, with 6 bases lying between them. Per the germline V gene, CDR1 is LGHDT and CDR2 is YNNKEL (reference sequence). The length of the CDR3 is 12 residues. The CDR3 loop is CASSLPPGELFF. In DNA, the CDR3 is TGTGCCAGCAGCCTACCCCCCGGGGAGCTGTTTTTT.

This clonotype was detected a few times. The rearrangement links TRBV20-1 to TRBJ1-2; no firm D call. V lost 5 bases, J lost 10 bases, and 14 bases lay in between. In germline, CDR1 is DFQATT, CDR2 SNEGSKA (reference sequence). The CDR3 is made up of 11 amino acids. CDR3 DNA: TGCAGTGCTTCAGGCGAGGAAACCTACACCTTC. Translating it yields CSASGEETYTF.

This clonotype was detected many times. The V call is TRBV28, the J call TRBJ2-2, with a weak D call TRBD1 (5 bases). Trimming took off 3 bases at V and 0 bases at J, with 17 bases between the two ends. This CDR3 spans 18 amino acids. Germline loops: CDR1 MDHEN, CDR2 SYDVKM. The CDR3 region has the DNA TGTGCCAGCAGTTTGTTTAATCGACAGCCAACGAACACCGGGGAGCTGTTTTTT. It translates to CASSLFNRQPTNTGELFF.